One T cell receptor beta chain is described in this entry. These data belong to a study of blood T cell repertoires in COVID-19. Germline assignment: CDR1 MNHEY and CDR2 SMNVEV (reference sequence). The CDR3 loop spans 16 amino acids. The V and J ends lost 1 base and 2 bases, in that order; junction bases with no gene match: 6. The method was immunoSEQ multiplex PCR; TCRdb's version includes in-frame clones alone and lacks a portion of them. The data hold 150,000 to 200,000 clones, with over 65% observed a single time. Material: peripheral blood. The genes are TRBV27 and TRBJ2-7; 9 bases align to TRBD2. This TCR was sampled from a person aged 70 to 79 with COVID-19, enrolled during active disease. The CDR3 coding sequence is TGTGCCAGCAGTTTATATAGCGGGAGCTGGACCTACGAGCAGTACTTC. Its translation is CASSLYSGSWTYEQYF.